The source of this TCR beta chain is a study of T cell changes during pregnancy in multiple sclerosis. The CDR3 extends over 13 amino acids. The V gene lost 4 bases and the J gene lost 5 bases, with 12 bases spanning the gap. Germline lookup yields CDR1 MNHEY and CDR2 SMNVEV (reference sequence). Here immunoSEQ multiplex PCR was the method, and the copy in TCRdb shows in-frame clones only, minus some. The repertoire consists of about 80,000 clones, with roughly 92% occurring once and the leading ten covering approximately 0.2%. Sequencing used CD4+ T cells from peripheral blood mononuclear cells, obtained before pregnancy. The chain couples TRBV27 to TRBJ2-7; D not resolved. The TCR comes from a female donor with multiple sclerosis, enrolled in a pregnancy study. CDR3 sequence: CASSYTVLNEQYF. In DNA form, the CDR3 reads TGTGCCAGCAGTTACACTGTACTAAACGAGCAGTACTTC.